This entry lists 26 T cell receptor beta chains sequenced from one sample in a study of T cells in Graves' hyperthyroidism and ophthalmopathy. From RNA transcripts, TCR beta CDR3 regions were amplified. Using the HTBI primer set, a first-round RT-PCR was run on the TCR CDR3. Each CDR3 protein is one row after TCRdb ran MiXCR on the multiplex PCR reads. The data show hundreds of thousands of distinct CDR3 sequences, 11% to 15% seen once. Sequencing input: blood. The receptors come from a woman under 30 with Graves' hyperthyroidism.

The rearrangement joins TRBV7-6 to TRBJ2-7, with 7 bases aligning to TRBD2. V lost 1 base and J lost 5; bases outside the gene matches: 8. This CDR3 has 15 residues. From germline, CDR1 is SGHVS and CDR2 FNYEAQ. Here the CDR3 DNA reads TGTGCCAGCAGCTTAGTCGCGGGAGTAAACGACGAGCAGTACTTC. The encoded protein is CASSLVAGVNDEQYF.

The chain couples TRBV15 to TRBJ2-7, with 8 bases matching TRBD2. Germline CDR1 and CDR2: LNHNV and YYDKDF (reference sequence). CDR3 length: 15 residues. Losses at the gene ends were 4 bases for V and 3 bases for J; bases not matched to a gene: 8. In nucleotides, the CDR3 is TGTGCCACCAGCACCCCCGCGGCGGGAGGCTACGAGCAGTACTTC. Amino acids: CATSTPAAGGYEQYF.

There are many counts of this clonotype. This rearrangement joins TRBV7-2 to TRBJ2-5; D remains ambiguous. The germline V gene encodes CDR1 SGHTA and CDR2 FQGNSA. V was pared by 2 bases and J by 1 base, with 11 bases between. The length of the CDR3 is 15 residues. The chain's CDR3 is CASSLSPNGQETQYF. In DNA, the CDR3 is TGTGCCAGCAGCTTATCCCCGAATGGCCAAGAGACCCAGTACTTC.

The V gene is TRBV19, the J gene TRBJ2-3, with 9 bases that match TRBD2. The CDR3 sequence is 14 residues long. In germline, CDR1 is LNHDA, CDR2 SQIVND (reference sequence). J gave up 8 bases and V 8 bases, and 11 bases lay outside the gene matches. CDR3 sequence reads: CASATSGKIGTQYF. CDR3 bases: TGTGCCAGTGCGACTAGCGGAAAAATCGGTACGCAGTATTTT.

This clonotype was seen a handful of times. The DNA of the CDR3 is TGTGCCACCAGTGACTCCGGGACAGGAAGGGATGAGCAGTTCTTC. This gives the protein CATSDSGTGRDEQFF. The genes are TRBV24-1 and TRBJ2-1, with 8 bases lining up with TRBD1. The CDR3 spans 15 residues. Trimming at V came to 4 bases and at J to 8 bases, leaving 9 bases not matched to a gene. Germline CDR1 is KGHDR and CDR2 is SFDVKD.

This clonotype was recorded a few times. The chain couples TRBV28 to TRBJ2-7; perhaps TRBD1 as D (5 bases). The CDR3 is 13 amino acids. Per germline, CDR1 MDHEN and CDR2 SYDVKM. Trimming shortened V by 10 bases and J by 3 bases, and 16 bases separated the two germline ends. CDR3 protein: CATRAHKFYEQYF. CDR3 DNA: TGTGCCACCAGGGCCCATAAATTCTACGAGCAGTACTTC. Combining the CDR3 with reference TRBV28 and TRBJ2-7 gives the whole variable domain DVKVTQSSRYLVKRTGEKVFLECVQDMDHENMFWYRQDPGLGLRLIYFSYDVKMKEKGDIPEGYSVSREKKERFSLILESASTNQTSMYLCATRAHKFYEQYFGPGTRLTVT.

The CDR3 nucleotides read TGTGCCAGCAGCTTCCGGAGAGGGGGGAGCACTGAAGCTTTCTTT. It yields the protein CASSFRRGGSTEAFF. This chain connects TRBV7-2 to TRBJ1-1; a weak D match, TRBD1 (6 bases). V lost 3 bases to trimming and J lost 4 bases, with 15 bases between them. This CDR3 comprises 15 residues. CDR1 is SGHTA, CDR2 FQGNSA, per germline.

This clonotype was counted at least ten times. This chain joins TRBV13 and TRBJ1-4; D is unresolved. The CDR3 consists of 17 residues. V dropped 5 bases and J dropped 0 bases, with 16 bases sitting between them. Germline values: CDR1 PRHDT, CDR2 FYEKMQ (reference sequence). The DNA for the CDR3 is TGTGCCAGCAGCCATGCCGCCCTTCAACCAACTAATGAAAAACTGTTTTTT. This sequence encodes CASSHAALQPTNEKLFF.

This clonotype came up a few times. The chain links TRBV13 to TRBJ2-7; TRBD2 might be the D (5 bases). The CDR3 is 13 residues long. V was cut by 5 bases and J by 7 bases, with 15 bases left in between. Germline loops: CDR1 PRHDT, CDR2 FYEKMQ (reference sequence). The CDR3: CASSETDFREQYF. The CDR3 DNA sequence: TGTGCCAGCAGCGAGACGGACTTCAGGGAGCAGTACTTC.

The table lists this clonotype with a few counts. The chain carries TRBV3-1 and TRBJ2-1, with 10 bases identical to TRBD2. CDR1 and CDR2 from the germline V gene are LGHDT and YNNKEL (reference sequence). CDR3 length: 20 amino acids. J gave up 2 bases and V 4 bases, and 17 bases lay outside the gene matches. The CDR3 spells CASSLRVGLAGVFAYNEQFF. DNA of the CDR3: TGTGCCAGCAGCCTAAGGGTGGGGCTAGCGGGAGTCTTCGCCTACAATGAGCAGTTCTTC.

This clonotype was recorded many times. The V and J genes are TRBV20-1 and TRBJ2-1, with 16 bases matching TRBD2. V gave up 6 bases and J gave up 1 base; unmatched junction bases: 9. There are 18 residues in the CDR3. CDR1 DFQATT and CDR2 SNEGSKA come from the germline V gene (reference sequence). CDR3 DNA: TGCAGTGCCCTCGGGACTAGCGGGAGGGCCGGTTCCTACAATGAGCAGTTCTTC. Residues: CSALGTSGRAGSYNEQFF.

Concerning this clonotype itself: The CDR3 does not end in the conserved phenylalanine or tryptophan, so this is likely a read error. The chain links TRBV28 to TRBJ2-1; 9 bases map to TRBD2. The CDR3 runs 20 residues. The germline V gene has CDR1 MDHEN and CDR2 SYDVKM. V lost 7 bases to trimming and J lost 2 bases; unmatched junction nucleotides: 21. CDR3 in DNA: TGTGCCAGCAATCACCTTACTTCCGGGACTAGCCTCCCCGCCTACAATGAGCAGTTCTCC. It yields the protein CASNHLTSGTSLPAYNEQFS.

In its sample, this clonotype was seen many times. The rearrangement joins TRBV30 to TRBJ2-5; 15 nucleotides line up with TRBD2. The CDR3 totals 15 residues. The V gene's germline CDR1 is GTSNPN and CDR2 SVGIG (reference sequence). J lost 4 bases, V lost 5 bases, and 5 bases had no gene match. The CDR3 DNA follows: TGTGCCTGGGTTCCGGGACTAGCGGGAGGAGAGACCCAGTACTTC. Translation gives CAWVPGLAGGETQYF. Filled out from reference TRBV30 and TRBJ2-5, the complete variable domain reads SQTIHQWPATLVQPVGSPLSLECTVEGTSNPNLYWYRQAAGRGLQLLFYSVGIGQISSEVPQNLSASRPQDRQFILSSKKLLLSDSGFYLCAWVPGLAGGETQYFGPGTRLLVL.

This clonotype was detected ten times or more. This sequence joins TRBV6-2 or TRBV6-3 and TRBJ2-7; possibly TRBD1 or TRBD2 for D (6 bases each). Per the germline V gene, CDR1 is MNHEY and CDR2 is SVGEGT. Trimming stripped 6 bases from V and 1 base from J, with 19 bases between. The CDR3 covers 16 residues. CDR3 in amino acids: CASSPRWGARSYEQYF. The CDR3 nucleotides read TGTGCCAGCAGCCCCAGGTGGGGGGCGAGGTCCTACGAGCAGTACTTC.

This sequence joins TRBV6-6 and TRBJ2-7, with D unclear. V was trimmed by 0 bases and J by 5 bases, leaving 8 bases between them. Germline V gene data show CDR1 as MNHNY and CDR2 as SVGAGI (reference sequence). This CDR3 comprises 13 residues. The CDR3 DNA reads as TGTGCCAGCAGTTACTCGAATGACCACGAGCAGTACTTC. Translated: CASSYSNDHEQYF.

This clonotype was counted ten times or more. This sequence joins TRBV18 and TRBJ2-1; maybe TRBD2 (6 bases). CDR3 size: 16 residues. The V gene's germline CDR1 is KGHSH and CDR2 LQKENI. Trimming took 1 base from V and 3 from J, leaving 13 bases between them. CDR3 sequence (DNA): TGTGCCAGCTCACCACAGGTAGCGGAGATCTACAATGAGCAGTTCTTC. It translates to CASSPQVAEIYNEQFF.

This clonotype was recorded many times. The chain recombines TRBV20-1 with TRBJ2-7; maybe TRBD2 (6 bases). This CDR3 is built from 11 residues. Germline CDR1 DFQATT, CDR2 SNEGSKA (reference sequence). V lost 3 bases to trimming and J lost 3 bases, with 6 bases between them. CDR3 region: CSARDYYEQYF. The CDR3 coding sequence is TGCAGTGCTAGGGACTACTACGAGCAGTACTTC.

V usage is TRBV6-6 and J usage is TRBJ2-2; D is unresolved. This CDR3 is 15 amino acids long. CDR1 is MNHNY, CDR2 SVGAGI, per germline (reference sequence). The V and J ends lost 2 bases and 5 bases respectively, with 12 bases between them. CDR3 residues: CASSYMAGATGELFF. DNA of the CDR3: TGTGCCAGCAGTTACATGGCCGGAGCAACCGGGGAGCTGTTTTTT.

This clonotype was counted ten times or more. The CDR3: CASRLQGGTEAFF. The CDR3 DNA sequence: TGTGCCAGCAGACTACAGGGGGGCACTGAAGCTTTCTTT. The chain employs TRBV28 and TRBJ1-1; 8 bases agree with TRBD1. There are 13 residues in the CDR3. Germline loops: CDR1 MDHEN, CDR2 SYDVKM. V was pared by 6 bases and J by 4 bases, with 4 bases of the junction left unmatched.

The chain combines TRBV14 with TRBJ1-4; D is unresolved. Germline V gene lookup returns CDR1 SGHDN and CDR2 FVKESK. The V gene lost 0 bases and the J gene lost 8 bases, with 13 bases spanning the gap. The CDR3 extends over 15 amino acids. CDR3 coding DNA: TGTGCCAGCAGCCAAGAGATTGGCCCGGGGGAAAAACTGTTTTTT. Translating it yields CASSQEIGPGEKLFF.

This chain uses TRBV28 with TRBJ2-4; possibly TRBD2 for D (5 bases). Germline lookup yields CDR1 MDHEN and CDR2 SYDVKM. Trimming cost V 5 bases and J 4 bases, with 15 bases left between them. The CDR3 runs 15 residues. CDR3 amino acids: CASSKRTGEKNIQYF. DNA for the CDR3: TGTGCCAGCAGTAAGCGGACGGGCGAAAAAAACATTCAGTACTTC.

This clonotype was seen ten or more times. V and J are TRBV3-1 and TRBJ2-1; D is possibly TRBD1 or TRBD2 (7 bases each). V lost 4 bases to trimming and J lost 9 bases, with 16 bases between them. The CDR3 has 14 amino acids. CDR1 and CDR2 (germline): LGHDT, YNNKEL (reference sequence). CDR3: CASSRPSGGGEQFF. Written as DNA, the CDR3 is TGTGCCAGCAGCCGCCCCTCAGGGGGGGGTGAGCAGTTCTTC.

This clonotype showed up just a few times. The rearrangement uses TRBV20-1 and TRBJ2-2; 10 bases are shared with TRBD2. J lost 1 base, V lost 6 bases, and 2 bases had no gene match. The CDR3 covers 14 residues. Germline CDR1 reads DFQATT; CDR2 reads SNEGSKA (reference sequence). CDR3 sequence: CSAPSGGNTGELFF. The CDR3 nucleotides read TGCAGTGCCCCTAGCGGGGGGAACACCGGGGAGCTGTTTTTT.

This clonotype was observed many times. Here the CDR3 DNA reads TGTGCCAGCAGTTTGGGGACTAGCGGGAAAAACATTCAGTACTTC. Amino acids: CASSLGTSGKNIQYF. This sequence joins TRBV28 and TRBJ2-4; 12 nucleotides align to TRBD2. The ends lost 3 bases at V and 4 bases at J; junction bases unmatched: 1. Looked up from germline, CDR1 is MDHEN and CDR2 is SYDVKM. The length of the CDR3 is 15 residues.

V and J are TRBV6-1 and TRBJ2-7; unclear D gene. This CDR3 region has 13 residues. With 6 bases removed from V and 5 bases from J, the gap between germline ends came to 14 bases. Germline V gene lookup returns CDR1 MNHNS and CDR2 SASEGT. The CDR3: CASRPYNRDEQYF. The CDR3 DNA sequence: TGTGCCAGCAGACCTTACAATAGGGACGAGCAGTACTTC.

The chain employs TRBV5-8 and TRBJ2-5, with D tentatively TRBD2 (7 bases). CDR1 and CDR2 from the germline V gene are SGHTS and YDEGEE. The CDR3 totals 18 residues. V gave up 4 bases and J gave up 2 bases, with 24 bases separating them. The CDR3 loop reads CASSPGIAGASEQETQYF. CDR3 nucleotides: TGTGCCAGCAGCCCGGGGATCGCGGGGGCTAGCGAGCAAGAGACCCAGTACTTC.